The 32 T cell receptor beta chains below all came from one sample that was sequenced in a study of vaccination and CD4 T cells after COVID-19. Treatment here: roughly 10-day PBMC culture with coronavirus spike peptide pools or control peptides (ViraFEST assay). An Oncomine TCR Beta short-read assay was used to sequence the DNA from cultured CD4+ T cells. TCRdb reanalysed the PCR reads using MiXCR and keeps one entry per CDR3 protein. The repertoire holds under 20,000 distinct CDR3 sequences, with roughly half as singletons. These TCRs' antigens remain unknown. The sample in question was CD4+ T cells from blood, cultured in vitro, obtained before SARS-CoV-2 vaccination. The source is a human donor who had recovered from COVID-19.

V usage is TRBV12-3 or TRBV12-4 and J usage is TRBJ1-1; perhaps TRBD1 as D (5 bases). This CDR3 comprises 15 residues. With 1 base removed from V and 3 bases from J, the gap between germline ends came to 12 bases. The CDR3 DNA is TGTGCCAGCAGTTTAGTCGGGGGTGGAGACACTGAAGCTTTCTTT. This codes for CASSLVGGGDTEAFF.

The rearrangement links TRBV6-2 or TRBV6-3 to TRBJ2-3; D is possibly TRBD1 or TRBD2 (5 bases each). This CDR3 is 14 amino acids long. V was trimmed by 5 bases and J by 6 bases, leaving 15 bases between them. The germline gives CDR1 MNHEY, CDR2 SVGEGT. The CDR3 DNA is TGTGCCAGCAGTACCGGGACCAAGGGGGATACGCAGTATTTT. Protein product: CASSTGTKGDTQYF.

The gene calls are TRBV5-5 and TRBJ1-1; TRBD1 aligns across 9 bases. The CDR3 consists of 15 residues. The V and J ends lost 4 bases and 3 bases, in that order; junction bases with no gene match: 7. CDR1 and CDR2 from the germline V gene are SGHKS and YYEKEE (reference sequence). The CDR3 coding sequence is TGTGCCAGCAGCGGCAGACAGGGGGGTTACACTGAAGCTTTCTTT. Amino acids: CASSGRQGGYTEAFF.

This clonotype was seen once. This sequence joins TRBV7-2 and TRBJ1-5; no firm D call. V lost 1 base and J 7 bases, leaving 5 bases between the germline ends. This CDR3 region has 12 residues. CDR1 is SGHTA, CDR2 FQGNSA, per germline. CDR3 region: CASSLDYQPQHF. The CDR3 DNA is TGTGCCAGCAGCTTAGACTACCAGCCCCAGCATTTT.

The V call is TRBV19, the J call TRBJ2-1; weak D call: TRBD2 (6 bases). The CDR3 length is 15 residues. From germline, CDR1 is LNHDA and CDR2 SQIVND (reference sequence). Trimming took 5 bases from V and 2 from J, leaving 13 bases between them. The CDR3 region has the DNA TGTGCCAGTAGTGCGCGTCCGGGAGCCTACAATGAGCAGTTCTTC. The encoded protein is CASSARPGAYNEQFF.

The V and J genes are TRBV20-1 and TRBJ2-5; D not certain. V was clipped by 6 bases and J by 4 bases, with 15 bases between them. The CDR3 covers 13 residues. In germline, CDR1 is DFQATT, CDR2 SNEGSKA (reference sequence). CDR3 residues: CSATWMGLETQYF. CDR3 nucleotides: TGCAGTGCCACCTGGATGGGGTTAGAGACCCAGTACTTC.

This clonotype was counted between two and nine times. The chain combines TRBV6-1 with TRBJ1-3, with D hard to call. V lost 3 bases to trimming and J lost 4 bases, with 13 bases between them. This CDR3 is 15 amino acids long. Germline lookup yields CDR1 MNHNS and CDR2 SASEGT. CDR3: CASSEIALEGNTIYF. The CDR3 DNA reads TGTGCCAGCAGTGAGATTGCACTAGAAGGAAACACCATATATTTT.

The chain is built from TRBV24-1 and TRBJ1-5; TRBD1 agrees at 8 bases. The length of the CDR3 is 15 residues. Losses at the gene ends were 2 bases for V and 4 bases for J; bases not matched to a gene: 3. Germline V gene sequence: CDR1 KGHDR, CDR2 SFDVKD. The CDR3 nucleotides read TGTGCCACCAGTGATTCTAGGACAGGGAATCAGCCCCAGCATTTT. Residues: CATSDSRTGNQPQHF.

This clonotype has only a few counts. This chain joins TRBV28 and TRBJ1-2; TRBD1 is a possible D gene (6 bases). This CDR3 is built from 13 residues. Germline V gives CDR1 MDHEN, CDR2 SYDVKM. V gave up 6 bases and J gave up 4 bases, with 12 bases separating them. The CDR3 sequence is CASRLQGPYGYTF. CDR3 nucleotide sequence: TGTGCCAGCAGACTCCAGGGGCCCTATGGCTACACCTTC.

A few counts support this clonotype. Written as DNA, the CDR3 is TGTGCCAGCGGACTAGCGGGGAACACCGGGGAGCTGTTTTTT. This codes for CASGLAGNTGELFF. The V gene is TRBV2, the J gene TRBJ2-2; TRBD2 agrees at 11 bases. The CDR3 is 14 amino acids. The junction had 0 bases not matched to a gene; V was cut back by 8 bases and J by 1 base. Germline values: CDR1 SNHLY, CDR2 FYNNEI.

Only a few counts were recorded for this clonotype. V is TRBV24-1 and J is TRBJ1-2; D is uncertain. The V gene's germline CDR1 is KGHDR and CDR2 SFDVKD. The ends were cut back, 4 bases at V and 7 bases at J, with 15 bases in the middle. This CDR3 is 14 amino acids long. In DNA, the CDR3 is TGTGCCACCAGTGACGGACGGGGATTCGGTGGCTACACCTTC. Its translation is CATSDGRGFGGYTF.

This clonotype occurred a few times. The rearrangement links TRBV19 to TRBJ2-2; possible D gene TRBD1, 5 bases. Trimming took off 5 bases at V and 1 base at J, with 5 bases between the two ends. This CDR3 has 13 amino acids. Germline-derived CDR1 and CDR2 are LNHDA and SQIVND (reference sequence). The CDR3 DNA follows: TGTGCCAGTAGTGACAGGAACACCGGGGAGCTGTTTTTT. Protein product: CASSDRNTGELFF.

The chain employs TRBV30 and TRBJ1-2; D is uncertain. The V end lost 8 bases, the J end lost 0 bases, and 16 bases lay between the germline ends. The CDR3 is 14 amino acids. Looked up from germline, CDR1 is GTSNPN and CDR2 is SVGIG (reference sequence). The chain's CDR3 is CARASPNTNYGYTF. DNA for the CDR3: TGTGCCCGCGCGAGCCCGAATACTAACTATGGCTACACCTTC.

In DNA, the CDR3 is TGTGCCAGCAGCTTGGGGGGACGGGCCAGCTCCTACGAGCAGTACTTC. As protein: CASSLGGRASSYEQYF. The V and J genes are TRBV5-6 and TRBJ2-7; D may be TRBD1 or TRBD2 (5 bases each). Germline CDR1 reads SGHDT; CDR2 reads YYEEEE. The CDR3 spans 16 residues. Trimming took off 0 bases at V and 0 bases at J, with 13 bases between the two ends.

This chain joins TRBV6-1 and TRBJ1-2; D is uncertain. Germline V gene data show CDR1 as MNHNS and CDR2 as SASEGT. The CDR3 has 15 residues. Between the trimmed V and J ends, which lost 5 bases and 9 bases, there was a span of 22 bases. CDR3 DNA: TGTGCCAGCAGTCACGAGATTTTGACCCCACAAAGCTACACCTTC. Its protein product is CASSHEILTPQSYTF.

The rearrangement links TRBV20-1 to TRBJ1-2, with TRBD1 matching over 9 bases. The V and J ends lost 5 bases and 8 bases, in that order; junction bases with no gene match: 18. The CDR3 loop spans 16 amino acids. Germline V gives CDR1 DFQATT, CDR2 SNEGSKA (reference sequence). The chain's CDR3 is CSAHQPGKQGASGYTF. The CDR3 DNA follows: TGCAGTGCTCACCAGCCGGGTAAACAGGGGGCGAGCGGCTACACCTTC.

The J gene is TRBJ2-7, the V gene TRBV6-1, with 10 nucleotides matching TRBD1. The CDR3 runs to 16 residues. The V segment lost 6 bases and the J segment 1 base; nucleotides outside the gene matches: 9. CDR1 and CDR2 (germline): MNHNS, SASEGT. The CDR3 sequence: CASRGAGQGLSYEQYF. CDR3 sequence (DNA): TGTGCCAGCAGGGGGGCGGGACAGGGGTTATCCTACGAGCAGTACTTC.

The chain joins TRBV6-1 to TRBJ2-2, with 7 bases that match TRBD2. V dropped 7 bases and J dropped 1; count of bases not matched to a gene: 3. The V gene's germline CDR1 is MNHNS and CDR2 SASEGT. This CDR3 spans 14 amino acids. DNA for the CDR3: TGTGCCAGCAAAGCGGGGTTGAACACCGGGGAGCTGTTTTTT. As protein: CASKAGLNTGELFF.

This sequence joins TRBV28 and TRBJ1-2; TRBD1 matches 7 bases. CDR3 length equals 12 residues. In germline, CDR1 is MDHEN, CDR2 SYDVKM. Losses at the gene ends were 9 bases for V and 4 bases for J; bases not matched to a gene: 5. The CDR3 DNA follows: TGTGCCAGTAAGACAGGGCTCTATGGCTACACCTTC. Translated: CASKTGLYGYTF.

This chain joins TRBV10-2 and TRBJ1-2, with 7 bases that match TRBD1. Germline V gene sequence: CDR1 WSHSY, CDR2 SAAADI. The CDR3 loop spans 13 amino acids. V lost 8 bases, J lost 1 base, and 4 bases stayed unmatched. In DNA form, the CDR3 reads TGCGCCAGCGGACAGGCGGGTAACTATGGCTACACCTTC. It encodes CASGQAGNYGYTF.

V and J are TRBV15 and TRBJ1-4; no reliable D call. The CDR3 has 15 amino acids. The V gene's germline CDR1 is LNHNV and CDR2 YYDKDF (reference sequence). The V end was cut by 0 bases, the J end by 3 bases, with 8 bases between. Here the CDR3 reads CATSRDFNPNEKLFF. For the CDR3, the DNA is TGTGCCACCAGCAGAGATTTTAACCCTAATGAAAAACTGTTTTTT.

This clonotype was observed once. The chain links TRBV7-2 to TRBJ1-1; D uncertain. This CDR3 has 13 residues. Deletions cut 3 bases from V and 5 bases from J, with 10 bases between. CDR1 is SGHTA, CDR2 FQGNSA, per germline. The CDR3: CASSLAPLTEAFF. The CDR3 region has the DNA TGTGCCAGCAGCTTGGCTCCCCTGACTGAAGCTTTCTTT.

The rearrangement uses TRBV19 and TRBJ2-5, with D tentatively TRBD2 (6 bases). V was cut by 2 bases and J by 5 bases, with 15 bases left in between. This CDR3 is built from 15 residues. The germline V gene encodes CDR1 LNHDA and CDR2 SQIVND (reference sequence). DNA of the CDR3: TGTGCCAGTAGTATATCGGCTGGGGGGTGGGAGACCCAGTACTTC. This sequence encodes CASSISAGGWETQYF.

The V and J genes are TRBV19 and TRBJ1-3, with unresolved D. CDR1 and CDR2 (germline): LNHDA, SQIVND (reference sequence). The ends were cut back, 5 bases at V and 0 bases at J, with 8 bases in the middle. CDR3 length: 14 amino acids. The CDR3 sequence is CASSVGSSGNTIYF. CDR3 sequence (DNA): TGTGCCAGTAGTGTCGGGAGCTCTGGAAACACCATATATTTT.

This chain joins TRBV29-1 and TRBJ2-2; D is uncertain. The CDR3 runs to 14 residues. The germline V and J ends were trimmed by 6 bases and 4 bases, with 15 bases remaining between them. CDR1 is SQVTM, CDR2 ANQGSEA, per germline. CDR3 coding DNA: TGCAGCGTCTCCTCAGGCGGCGTCACCGGGGAGCTGTTTTTT. Protein: CSVSSGGVTGELFF.

This sequence joins TRBV20-1 and TRBJ1-1; the match to TRBD1 covers 7 bases. Looked up from germline, CDR1 is DFQATT and CDR2 is SNEGSKA (reference sequence). J lost 4 bases, V lost 7 bases, and 12 bases had no gene match. CDR3 length: 14 residues. The CDR3 loop reads CSGLRDSRGTEAFF. DNA of the CDR3: TGCAGTGGACTAAGGGACAGTCGGGGCACTGAAGCTTTCTTT.

In its sample, this clonotype was seen a few times. The V gene is TRBV7-9, the J gene TRBJ2-1; 12 bases agree with TRBD2. This CDR3 contains 17 residues. Germline assignment: CDR1 SEHNR and CDR2 FQNEAQ (reference sequence). V dropped 5 bases and J dropped 4; count of bases not matched to a gene: 9. The CDR3 is CASSRGASGGDYNEQFF. CDR3 bases: TGTGCCAGCAGCCGCGGGGCTAGCGGGGGGGATTACAATGAGCAGTTCTTC. Complete variable domain (other parts from reference TRBV7-9 and TRBJ2-1): DTGVSQNPRHKITKRGQNVTFRCDPISEHNRLYWYRQTLGQGPEFLTYFQNEAQLEKSRLLSDRFSAERPKGSFSTLEIQRTEQGDSAMYLCASSRGASGGDYNEQFFGPGTRLTVL.

The CDR3, as DNA: TGTGCCAGCAGTCCTCGGGCAGGCGCAGCTAACTATGGCTACACCTTC. It codes for CASSPRAGAANYGYTF. The rearrangement uses TRBV6-1 and TRBJ1-2; unclear D gene. The CDR3 loop spans 16 amino acids. V was shortened by 5 bases and J by 0 bases, with 16 bases between the two germline ends. Germline CDR1 reads MNHNS; CDR2 reads SASEGT.

This chain uses TRBV7-9 with TRBJ1-1; D is unclear. CDR3 length: 13 residues. The ends were cut back, 0 bases at V and 4 bases at J, with 6 bases in the middle. The V gene's germline CDR1 is SEHNR and CDR2 FQNEAQ (reference sequence). CDR3 nucleotides: TGTGCCAGCAGCTTAGCCGAGGGCACTGAAGCTTTCTTT. Protein product: CASSLAEGTEAFF.

The chain uses TRBV30 and TRBJ1-6, with 8 bases fitting TRBD1. Germline V gives CDR1 GTSNPN, CDR2 SVGIG (reference sequence). The V and J ends lost 7 bases and 7 bases, in that order; junction bases with no gene match: 9. This CDR3 is built from 14 residues. The CDR3 loop reads CASLGDRGNSPLHF. As DNA, the CDR3 is TGTGCCTCCCTGGGAGACAGGGGAAATTCACCCCTCCACTTT. Using reference TRBV30 and TRBJ1-6 for the parts outside the CDR3, the full variable domain is SQTIHQWPATLVQPVGSPLSLECTVEGTSNPNLYWYRQAAGRGLQLLFYSVGIGQISSEVPQNLSASRPQDRQFILSSKKLLLSDSGFYLCASLGDRGNSPLHFGNGTRLTVT.

The chain uses TRBV20-1 and TRBJ2-2, with D perhaps matching TRBD2 (5 bases). This CDR3 has 13 residues. Germline assignment: CDR1 DFQATT and CDR2 SNEGSKA (reference sequence). Trimming removed 3 bases from V and 4 bases from J, with 9 bases in between. The CDR3 nucleotides read TGCAGTGCTAGGTTCGGGGTCACCGGGGAGCTGTTTTTT. Its translation is CSARFGVTGELFF.

The chain employs TRBV5-6 and TRBJ2-3, with a weak D call TRBD2 (5 bases). Germline V gives CDR1 SGHDT, CDR2 YYEEEE. This CDR3 spans 13 amino acids. Trimming took off 3 bases at V and 0 bases at J, with 5 bases between the two ends. CDR3 loop: CASSWTSTDTQYF. DNA for the CDR3: TGTGCCAGCAGCTGGACTAGCACAGATACGCAGTATTTT.